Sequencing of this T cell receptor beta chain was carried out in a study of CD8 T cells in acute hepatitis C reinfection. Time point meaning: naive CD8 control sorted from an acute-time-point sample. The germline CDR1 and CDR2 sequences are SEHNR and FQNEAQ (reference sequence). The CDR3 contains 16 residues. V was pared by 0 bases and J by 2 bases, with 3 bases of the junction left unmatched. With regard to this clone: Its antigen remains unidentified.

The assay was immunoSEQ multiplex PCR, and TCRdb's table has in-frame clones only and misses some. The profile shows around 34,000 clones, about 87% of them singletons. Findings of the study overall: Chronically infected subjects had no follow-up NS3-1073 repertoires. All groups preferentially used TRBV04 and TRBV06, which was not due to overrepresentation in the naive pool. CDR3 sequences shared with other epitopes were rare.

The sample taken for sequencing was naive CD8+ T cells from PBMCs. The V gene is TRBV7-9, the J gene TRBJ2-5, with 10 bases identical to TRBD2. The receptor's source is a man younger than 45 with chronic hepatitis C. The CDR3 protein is CASSLAASGGQETQYF. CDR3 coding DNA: TGTGCCAGCAGCTTAGCGGCTAGCGGGGGACAAGAGACCCAGTACTTC. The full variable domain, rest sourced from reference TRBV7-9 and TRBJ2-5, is DTGVSQNPRHKITKRGQNVTFRCDPISEHNRLYWYRQTLGQGPEFLTYFQNEAQLEKSRLLSDRFSAERPKGSFSTLEIQRTEQGDSAMYLCASSLAASGGQETQYFGPGTRLLVL.